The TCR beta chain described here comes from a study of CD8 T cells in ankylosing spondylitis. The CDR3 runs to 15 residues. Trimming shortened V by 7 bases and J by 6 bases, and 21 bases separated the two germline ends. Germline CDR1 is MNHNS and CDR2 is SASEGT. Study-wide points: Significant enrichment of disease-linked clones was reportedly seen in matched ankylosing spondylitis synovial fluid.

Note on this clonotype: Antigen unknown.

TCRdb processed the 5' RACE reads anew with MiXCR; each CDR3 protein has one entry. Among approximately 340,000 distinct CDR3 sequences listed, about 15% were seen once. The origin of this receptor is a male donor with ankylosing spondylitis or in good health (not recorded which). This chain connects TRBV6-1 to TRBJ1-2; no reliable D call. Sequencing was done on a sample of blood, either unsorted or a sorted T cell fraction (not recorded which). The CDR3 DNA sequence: TGTGCCAGCACCCCATCCGGCGGTAAATCAAATGGCTACACCTTC. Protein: CASTPSGGKSNGYTF.